Listed here are 30 T cell receptor beta chains from one sample, sequenced in a study of human T cells and chemical hapten exposure. A single record per CDR3 protein comes from TCRdb applying MiXCR to the RACE reads. The sample shows about 60,000 distinct CDR3 sequences, 9.3% of them seen only once. Time point defined: patch test 1, 2 weeks after DPC sensitization. Documented treatment: therapeutic diphenylcyclopropenone sensitization with weekly scalp DPC. Sequences were derived from whole blood, sampled in connection with sensitization to the hapten diphenylcyclopropenone (DPC). The source of these receptors is a woman aged 40-49 years with alopecia areata. Some clones in this sample may be carry-over from other donors' samples.

This clonotype has a handful of counts. This chain connects TRBV29-1 to TRBJ1-1; the D is unclear. With 6 bases removed from V and 1 base from J, the gap between germline ends came to 9 bases. The germline CDR1 and CDR2 sequences are SQVTM and ANQGSEA. The CDR3 is 12 amino acids. CDR3 in amino acids: CSVADGNTEAFF. The CDR3 DNA sequence: TGCAGCGTCGCAGACGGGAACACTGAAGCTTTCTTT.

This clonotype was seen only a few times. The chain's CDR3 is CSANPGQGYEQYF. The CDR3 DNA follows: TGCAGTGCTAATCCGGGACAGGGGTACGAGCAGTACTTC. V and J are TRBV20-1 and TRBJ2-7; 10 bases are shared with TRBD1. The germline V gene encodes CDR1 DFQATT and CDR2 SNEGSKA (reference sequence). V gave up 4 bases and J gave up 4 bases; unmatched junction bases: 4. This CDR3 is built from 13 residues.

In its sample, this clonotype was seen many times. This chain joins TRBV20-1 and TRBJ1-6; D unclear. The V end was cut by 3 bases, the J end by 8 bases, with 14 bases between. Germline V gene sequence: CDR1 DFQATT, CDR2 SNEGSKA (reference sequence). This CDR3 has 14 residues. The CDR3 is CSARAGPSHSPLHF. CDR3 nucleotides: TGCAGTGCTAGGGCCGGGCCATCGCATTCACCCCTCCACTTT.

This clonotype was counted between two and nine times. The rearrangement joins TRBV7-2 to TRBJ2-7; TRBD2 agrees at 7 bases. Losses at the gene ends were 2 bases for V and 6 bases for J; bases not matched to a gene: 7. This CDR3 is 14 amino acids long. From germline, CDR1 is SGHTA and CDR2 FQGNSA. The CDR3 bases are TGTGCCAGCAGCTTAAAGACTAGCCTCCCCGAGCAGTACTTC. Amino acid sequence: CASSLKTSLPEQYF.

This clonotype has more than one count but fewer than ten. V is TRBV7-9 and J is TRBJ2-2; D is perhaps TRBD2 (5 bases). V was pared by 0 bases and J by 2 bases, with 13 bases between. The germline CDR1 and CDR2 sequences are SEHNR and FQNEAQ (reference sequence). The CDR3 is 17 amino acids. The CDR3 spells CASSLAARTPNTGELFF. The DNA of the CDR3 is TGTGCCAGCAGCTTAGCCGCCAGGACTCCCAACACCGGGGAGCTGTTTTTT.

V usage is TRBV4-3 and J usage is TRBJ1-5; tentative D call: TRBD1 (5 bases). This CDR3 spans 13 amino acids. The V and J ends lost 4 bases and 7 bases respectively, with 11 bases between them. Germline V CDR1 and CDR2: LGHNA, YSLEER. The CDR3 DNA reads TGCGCCAGCAGCCCGTACCAGGGCCAGCCCCAGCATTTT. The encoded protein is CASSPYQGQPQHF.

This clonotype was detected ten times or more. The chain is built from TRBV27 and TRBJ2-7, with D possibly matching TRBD1 (6 bases). Germline-derived CDR1 and CDR2 are MNHEY and SMNVEV (reference sequence). With 5 bases removed from V and 5 bases from J, the gap between germline ends came to 13 bases. The CDR3 is made up of 13 amino acids. The chain's CDR3 is CASSRRQDHEQYF. CDR3 DNA sequence: TGTGCCAGCAGTCGCCGACAGGACCACGAGCAGTACTTC.

This chain connects TRBV20-1 to TRBJ1-3, with no clear D. Trimming took 3 bases from V and 4 from J, leaving 4 bases between them. Germline-derived CDR1 and CDR2 are DFQATT and SNEGSKA (reference sequence). The CDR3 contains 11 residues. This chain's CDR3 is CSASRGNTIYF. The CDR3 DNA follows: TGCAGTGCTAGCCGAGGAAACACCATATATTTT.

This clonotype was counted ten times or more. The V gene is TRBV3-1, the J gene TRBJ2-4, with 8 bases fitting TRBD1. V lost 3 bases to trimming and J lost 1 base; unmatched junction nucleotides: 8. CDR3 length equals 17 residues. Germline lookup yields CDR1 LGHDT and CDR2 YNNKEL (reference sequence). CDR3: CASSHELRGRAKNIQYF. CDR3 coding DNA: TGTGCCAGCAGCCACGAACTCAGGGGGCGGGCCAAAAACATTCAGTACTTC. Complete variable domain (other parts from reference TRBV3-1 and TRBJ2-4): DTAVSQTPKYLVTQMGNDKSIKCEQNLGHDTMYWYKQDSKKFLKIMFSYNNKELIINETVPNRFSPKSPDKAHLNLHINSLELGDSAVYFCASSHELRGRAKNIQYFGAGTRLSVL.

The chain recombines TRBV20-1 with TRBJ1-5; the D is unclear. The germline V gene has CDR1 DFQATT and CDR2 SNEGSKA (reference sequence). V lost 1 base to trimming and J lost 5 bases, with 12 bases between them. The CDR3 covers 14 residues. CDR3 protein: CSARGTEDYQPQHF. The CDR3 DNA follows: TGCAGTGCTAGAGGGACGGAGGATTATCAGCCCCAGCATTTT.

This sequence joins TRBV12-3 or TRBV12-4 and TRBJ2-6; D gene uncertain. The CDR3 contains 15 residues. The germline V and J ends were trimmed by 5 bases and 5 bases, with 13 bases remaining between them. CDR3 sequence: CASSPDPERANVLTF. CDR3 DNA: TGTGCCAGCAGTCCAGACCCCGAGAGGGCCAACGTCCTGACTTTC.

The sample holds many counts of this clonotype. The genes are TRBV2 and TRBJ1-5, with TRBD1 matching over 7 bases. Trimming took 4 bases from V and 5 from J; bases not matched to a gene: 5. This CDR3 has 14 residues. CDR1 is SNHLY, CDR2 FYNNEI, per germline. The CDR3 nucleotides are TGTGCCAGCAGTGGCTCCAGGGGGGATCAGCCCCAGCATTTT. This codes for CASSGSRGDQPQHF.

This clonotype was found a few times. DNA of the CDR3: TGCGCCAGCAGCTTGGGCCCAGGGAAAGATACGCAGTATTTT. Protein product: CASSLGPGKDTQYF. The chain combines TRBV5-1 with TRBJ2-3; the D gene is possibly TRBD1 (5 bases). V lost 0 bases to trimming and J lost 5 bases, with 10 bases between them. Germline CDR1 and CDR2: SGHRS and YFSETQ. The CDR3 length is 14 residues.

This clonotype was observed once. The chain is built from TRBV5-5 and TRBJ1-3; unclear D gene. V lost 4 bases and J lost 3, with 11 bases in between. CDR3 length: 14 residues. The germline gives CDR1 SGHKS, CDR2 YYEKEE (reference sequence). CDR3 loop: CASSADVNGNTIYF. CDR3 nucleotides: TGTGCCAGCAGCGCGGACGTAAATGGAAACACCATATATTTT.

The chain carries TRBV27 and TRBJ2-1; possible D gene TRBD2, 6 bases. Germline values: CDR1 MNHEY, CDR2 SMNVEV (reference sequence). CDR3 length: 12 residues. V dropped 11 bases and J dropped 0 bases, with 8 bases sitting between them. CDR3 bases: TGTGCCGGGGGGAGCTCCTACAATGAGCAGTTCTTC. It translates to CAGGSSYNEQFF.

This clonotype was found many times. V usage is TRBV30 and J usage is TRBJ2-6, with D perhaps matching TRBD1 (7 bases). Trimming left V 4 bases short and J 3 bases short, with 10 bases between. The CDR3 has 14 amino acids. The germline V gene has CDR1 GTSNPN and CDR2 SVGIG (reference sequence). The CDR3 protein is CAWTQGGGANVLTF. The CDR3 DNA reads as TGTGCCTGGACCCAGGGGGGTGGGGCCAACGTCCTGACTTTC.

The table lists this clonotype with many counts. This chain uses TRBV29-1 with TRBJ2-2; D is unclear. The germline V and J ends were trimmed by 8 bases and 0 bases, with 10 bases remaining between them. This CDR3 comprises 13 residues. In germline, CDR1 is SQVTM, CDR2 ANQGSEA. The CDR3 DNA follows: TGCAGCTTCCGCCCCACGAACACCGGGGAGCTGTTTTTT. This sequence encodes CSFRPTNTGELFF.

This clonotype was recorded at least ten times. This rearrangement joins TRBV7-2 to TRBJ1-1; D perhaps matches TRBD1 (5 bases). The CDR3 runs 16 residues. Germline CDR1 and CDR2: SGHTA and FQGNSA. The V gene lost 5 bases and the J gene lost 0 bases, with 16 bases spanning the gap. The CDR3 reads CASSQLIGALNTEAFF. CDR3 bases: TGTGCCAGCAGCCAGCTGATTGGGGCGTTGAACACTGAAGCTTTCTTT.

This clonotype was observed many times. The chain couples TRBV28 to TRBJ1-6, with 8 bases lining up with TRBD1. The germline gives CDR1 MDHEN, CDR2 SYDVKM. The CDR3 runs to 15 residues. The junction had 4 bases not matched to a gene; V was cut back by 5 bases and J by 4 bases. The CDR3 loop is CASSPGTGYNSPLHF. The CDR3, as DNA: TGTGCCAGCAGTCCCGGGACAGGATATAATTCACCCCTCCACTTT.

The sample holds many counts of this clonotype. The J gene is TRBJ2-5, the V gene TRBV5-4; 12 bases match TRBD2. The ends lost 4 bases at V and 2 bases at J; junction bases unmatched: 3. The CDR3 totals 15 residues. Germline lookup yields CDR1 SGHNT and CDR2 YYREEE (reference sequence). As DNA, the CDR3 is TGTGCCAGCAGCCGGACTAGCGGGGTTCAAGAGACCCAGTACTTC. It codes for CASSRTSGVQETQYF. Filled out from reference TRBV5-4 and TRBJ2-5, the complete variable domain reads ETGVTQSPTHLIKTRGQQVTLRCSSQSGHNTVSWYQQALGQGPQFIFQYYREEENGRGNFPPRFSGLQFPNYSSELNVNALELDDSALYLCASSRTSGVQETQYFGPGTRLLVL.

This clonotype was detected a few times. This chain joins TRBV9 and TRBJ2-3; D unclear. The CDR3 is 13 amino acids. The V end lost 3 bases, the J end lost 2 bases, and 7 bases lay between the germline ends. The germline CDR1 and CDR2 sequences are SGDLS and YYNGEE. The CDR3 DNA reads as TGTGCCAGCAGCGCATCTAACACAGATACGCAGTATTTT. It encodes CASSASNTDTQYF.

This clonotype occurred many times. The chain joins TRBV2 to TRBJ2-7; 10 nucleotides align to TRBD2. The germline CDR1 and CDR2 sequences are SNHLY and FYNNEI. After removal of 4 bases from V and 0 bases from J, the junction contained 3 bases not matched to a gene. The CDR3 runs 15 residues. This CDR3 reads CASSVSGGRSYEQYF. CDR3 DNA sequence: TGTGCCAGCAGTGTTAGCGGGGGGCGCTCCTACGAGCAGTACTTC.

Worth noting for this clonotype: This CDR3 fails to terminate in the conserved phenylalanine or tryptophan, so it likely reflects a read error. The chain joins TRBV12-3 or TRBV12-4 to TRBJ2-7; D is tentatively TRBD1 or TRBD2 (5 bases each). The CDR3 consists of 15 residues. V was clipped by 8 bases and J by 1 base, with 18 bases between them. The CDR3 nucleotides are TGTGCCAGCCGGAGGTGGGCAGGGAAGTCCTACGAGCAGTACTGC. Translated, it gives CASRRWAGKSYEQYC.

This clonotype was picked up a small number of times. The chain links TRBV29-1 to TRBJ2-5; perhaps TRBD1 as D (5 bases). The germline V and J ends were trimmed by 5 bases and 0 bases, with 13 bases remaining between them. The CDR3 sequence is 14 residues long. The V gene's germline CDR1 is SQVTM and CDR2 ANQGSEA. The CDR3 DNA is TGCAGCGTTCTGCCCTCGACAGACCAAGAGACCCAGTACTTC. Amino acid sequence: CSVLPSTDQETQYF.

This clonotype was seen ten or more times. CDR3 in amino acids: CSAVTGQNYGYTF. As DNA, the CDR3 is TGCAGTGCTGTAACGGGACAAAACTATGGCTACACCTTC. The V call is TRBV20-1, the J call TRBJ1-2, with D perhaps matching TRBD1 (6 bases). Germline V CDR1 and CDR2: DFQATT, SNEGSKA (reference sequence). This CDR3 spans 13 amino acids. Trimming left V 5 bases short and J 2 bases short, with 12 bases between.

In this sample, this clonotype turned up many times. The chain employs TRBV4-2 and TRBJ2-3; unclear D gene. Trimming removed 0 bases from V and 0 bases from J, with 13 bases in between. The CDR3 consists of 17 residues. Germline assignment: CDR1 LGHNA and CDR2 YNFKEQ. CDR3 in DNA: TGTGCCAGCAGCCAAGATTCGACTTCGCCCAGCACAGATACGCAGTATTTT. Its translation is CASSQDSTSPSTDTQYF.

This clonotype appeared many times. The chain combines TRBV18 with TRBJ2-6, with D perhaps matching TRBD1 (6 bases). The germline gives CDR1 KGHSH, CDR2 LQKENI. V lost 3 bases, J lost 0 bases, and 9 bases lay in between. The CDR3 has 16 amino acids. The CDR3 DNA reads TGTGCCAGCTCACCTTGGACAGACTCTGGGGCCAACGTCCTGACTTTC. Translation: CASSPWTDSGANVLTF.

The sample holds many counts of this clonotype. The genes are TRBV7-9 and TRBJ2-6; D is unresolved. CDR3 length equals 13 residues. Trimming stripped 5 bases from V and 2 bases from J, with 4 bases between. Germline CDR1 reads SEHNR; CDR2 reads FQNEAQ (reference sequence). As DNA, the CDR3 is TGTGCCAGCAGCAAACCTGGGGCCAACGTCCTGACTTTC. Its translation is CASSKPGANVLTF. The full variable domain, completed using reference TRBV7-9 and TRBJ2-6, is DTGVSQNPRHKITKRGQNVTFRCDPISEHNRLYWYRQTLGQGPEFLTYFQNEAQLEKSRLLSDRFSAERPKGSFSTLEIQRTEQGDSAMYLCASSKPGANVLTFGAGSRLTVL.

This clonotype was counted ten times or more. The V call is TRBV11-2, the J call TRBJ1-1; 7 bases align to TRBD1. Germline-derived CDR1 and CDR2 are SGHAT and FQNNGV. Trimming cost V 8 bases and J 5 bases; bases outside gene matches: 17. This CDR3 has 16 residues. DNA of the CDR3: TGTGCCAGCCGCCGGGGACAGTCCCTACCGTGGACTGAAGCTTTCTTT. It translates to CASRRGQSLPWTEAFF. Using reference TRBV11-2 and TRBJ1-1 for the parts outside the CDR3, the full variable domain is EAGVAQSPRYKIIEKRQSVAFWCNPISGHATLYWYQQILGQGPKLLIQFQNNGVVDDSQLPKDRFSAERLKGVDSTLKIQPAKLEDSAVYLCASRRGQSLPWTEAFFGQGTRLTVV.

This clonotype was found a few times. The V gene is TRBV29-1, the J gene TRBJ1-2; D not certain. This CDR3 region has 14 residues. Trimming pared 4 bases from V and 0 bases from J, leaving 12 bases between. Germline V lookup: CDR1 SQVTM, CDR2 ANQGSEA. CDR3 loop: CSVGAQAANYGYTF. CDR3 bases: TGCAGCGTTGGAGCGCAGGCCGCTAACTATGGCTACACCTTC.